Presented here are 26 T cell receptor beta chains from one specimen sequenced in a study of T cell repertoires in cytomegalovirus infection. MiXCR, run by TCRdb on the reads, gives a single entry per CDR3 protein. The profile shows about 130,000 distinct CDR3 sequences, approximately 9.2% of them singletons. The material sequenced was PBMCs. All receptors come from a human donor in good health (CMV status not recorded). Some clones in this sample may be carry-over from other donors' samples.

This clonotype appeared many times. This chain links TRBV2 with TRBJ2-3; D tentatively reads TRBD1 or TRBD2 (5 bases each). The germline V gene encodes CDR1 SNHLY and CDR2 FYNNEI. CDR3 size: 12 residues. V was trimmed by 5 bases and J by 4 bases, leaving 7 bases between them. The CDR3 DNA follows: TGTGCCAGCAGTCAGGGACCAGATACGCAGTATTTT. It translates to CASSQGPDTQYF. The full variable domain, with the rest looked up from reference TRBV2 and TRBJ2-3, is EPEVTQTPSHQVTQMGQEVILRCVPISNHLYFYWYRQILGQKVEFLVSFYNNEISEKSEIFDDQFSVERPDGSNFTLKIRSTKLEDSAMYFCASSQGPDTQYFGPGTRLTVL.

Ten or more counts support this clonotype. The chain links TRBV7-3 to TRBJ2-1, with 8 bases that match TRBD2. The junction had 7 bases not matched to a gene; V was cut back by 4 bases and J by 2 bases. The CDR3 sequence is 16 residues long. CDR1 is SGHTA and CDR2 is FQGTGA in the germline V gene. CDR3 sequence: CASSSSGGRAYNEQFF. The DNA for the CDR3 is TGTGCCAGCAGCTCCTCGGGGGGGCGCGCCTACAATGAGCAGTTCTTC.

There are many counts of this clonotype. This chain uses TRBV7-9 with TRBJ2-1, with D tentatively TRBD1 (6 bases). CDR1 and CDR2 from the germline V gene are SEHNR and FQNEAQ (reference sequence). The CDR3 runs to 14 residues. Trimming removed 3 bases from V and 7 bases from J, with 13 bases in between. Here the CDR3 DNA reads TGTGCCAGCAGCTTCCACCTACAGGGTAATGAGCAGTTCTTC. Encoded protein: CASSFHLQGNEQFF.

This clonotype has more than one count but fewer than ten. This chain's CDR3 is CASSQRVGEKLFF. The CDR3 region has the DNA TGTGCCAGCAGCCAAAGGGTAGGGGAAAAACTGTTTTTT. V and J are TRBV14 and TRBJ1-4; D gene uncertain. Germline V gene data show CDR1 as SGHDN and CDR2 as FVKESK. This CDR3 has 13 amino acids. Trimming removed 2 bases from V and 8 bases from J, with 9 bases in between.

This clonotype was recorded many times. The chain uses TRBV27 and TRBJ2-7; D is possibly TRBD2 (6 bases). CDR1 is MNHEY, CDR2 SMNVEV, per germline (reference sequence). The CDR3 loop spans 14 amino acids. V gave up 5 bases and J gave up 4 bases, with 15 bases separating them. The CDR3 DNA reads TGTGCCAGCAGTGCTTCTCCCCGGGAGTACGAGCAGTACTTC. Amino acids: CASSASPREYEQYF.

This clonotype appeared many times. The V and J genes are TRBV7-8 and TRBJ2-2; D is possibly TRBD2 (5 bases). Trimming removed 5 bases at V and 3 bases at J, with 13 bases between. Per germline, CDR1 SGHVS and CDR2 FQNEAQ. CDR3 length: 15 residues. The CDR3 sequence: CASSPRGQDTGELFF. In DNA, the CDR3 is TGTGCCAGCAGCCCTCGCGGGCAGGACACCGGGGAGCTGTTTTTT.

A remark on this clonotype: A much larger clonotype is one base distant, so this may be a read error. The rearrangement uses TRBV28 and TRBJ1-2; D not resolved. The CDR3 extends over 13 amino acids. The germline V gene encodes CDR1 MDHEN and CDR2 SYDVKM. CDR3 coding DNA: TGTGCCAACAGTTCTCCCCTTAACTATGGCTACACCTTC. Amino acids: CANSSPLNYGYTF.

This clonotype was seen repeatedly, ten times or more. The chain is built from TRBV5-6 and TRBJ2-5; no reliable D call. The CDR3 runs 14 residues. The V gene's germline CDR1 is SGHDT and CDR2 YYEEEE. Trimming stripped 3 bases from V and 0 bases from J, with 9 bases between. The CDR3 here is CASSSVQHQETQYF. The DNA for the CDR3 is TGTGCCAGCAGCTCCGTACAGCACCAAGAGACCCAGTACTTC.

CDR3 sequence reads: CASSSAGTPEAFF. The CDR3 DNA sequence: TGCGCCAGCAGCTCGGCAGGGACTCCTGAAGCTTTCTTT. J is TRBJ1-1 and V is TRBV5-1; maybe TRBD1 (5 bases). Per the germline V gene, CDR1 is SGHRS and CDR2 is YFSETQ. The CDR3 totals 13 residues. V was pared by 3 bases and J by 6 bases, with 12 bases between.

This clonotype was observed at least ten times. CDR3 amino acids: CASSQGRGDQPQHF. CDR3 nucleotide sequence: TGTGCCAGCAGCCAAGGCAGGGGAGATCAGCCCCAGCATTTT. This chain uses TRBV3-1 with TRBJ1-5, with a possible D match to TRBD1 (6 bases). V lost 1 base and J 5 bases, leaving 9 bases between the germline ends. Germline V gives CDR1 LGHDT, CDR2 YNNKEL (reference sequence). The CDR3 spans 14 residues.

The chain is built from TRBV5-4 and TRBJ2-5, with D maybe TRBD1 (5 bases). This CDR3 spans 14 amino acids. Trimming removed 4 bases at V and 3 bases at J, with 13 bases between. The germline gives CDR1 SGHNT, CDR2 YYREEE (reference sequence). The CDR3 bases are TGTGCCAGCAGCCCATCAGGGATAAAAGAGACCCAGTACTTC. This gives the protein CASSPSGIKETQYF. Looking up the rest from reference TRBV5-4 and TRBJ2-5 gives the full variable domain: ETGVTQSPTHLIKTRGQQVTLRCSSQSGHNTVSWYQQALGQGPQFIFQYYREEENGRGNFPPRFSGLQFPNYSSELNVNALELDDSALYLCASSPSGIKETQYFGPGTRLLVL.

This clonotype was picked up many times. CDR3 sequence reads: CASRPDRDRTEAFF. In DNA, the CDR3 is TGTGCCAGCAGGCCCGACAGGGATCGCACTGAAGCTTTCTTT. The V gene is TRBV12-3 or TRBV12-4, the J gene TRBJ1-1; 7 bases align to TRBD1. The CDR3 spans 14 residues. J gave up 4 bases and V 6 bases, and 8 bases lay outside the gene matches.

In its sample, this clonotype was seen a few times. This rearrangement joins TRBV5-1 to TRBJ2-3; 9 bases fit TRBD2. The V gene end was trimmed by 0 bases and the J gene end by 2 bases; junction bases not matched to a gene: 10. The CDR3 extends over 18 amino acids. The germline gives CDR1 SGHRS, CDR2 YFSETQ. In DNA form, the CDR3 reads TGCGCCAGCAGCTTGGAAGGCAGTAGCGGGGGATTCACAGATACGCAGTATTTT. Amino acids: CASSLEGSSGGFTDTQYF.

The V gene is TRBV29-1, the J gene TRBJ1-1, with a weak D call TRBD1 (6 bases). This CDR3 has 12 residues. Germline CDR1 reads SQVTM; CDR2 reads ANQGSEA. Trimming shortened V by 5 bases and J by 1 base, and 8 bases separated the two germline ends. CDR3 region: CSVHRENTEAFF. The CDR3 DNA reads as TGCAGCGTTCACAGGGAGAACACTGAAGCTTTCTTT.

This clonotype was picked up a small number of times. This chain joins TRBV6-1 and TRBJ2-2; D gene uncertain. The germline gives CDR1 MNHNS, CDR2 SASEGT. There are 13 residues in the CDR3. Trimming took off 5 bases at V and 5 bases at J, with 9 bases between the two ends. Written as DNA, the CDR3 is TGTGCCAGCAGTAATAGACGAACCGGGGAGCTGTTTTTT. Its translation: CASSNRRTGELFF.

This clonotype was counted at least ten times. The chain links TRBV20-1 to TRBJ1-1, with D hard to call. Trimming left V 0 bases short and J 3 bases short, with 5 bases between. Germline V gene sequence: CDR1 DFQATT, CDR2 SNEGSKA (reference sequence). This CDR3 spans 12 amino acids. CDR3 bases: TGCAGTGCTAGAGAGCACGACACTGAAGCTTTCTTT. This translates into CSAREHDTEAFF.

The sample holds many counts of this clonotype. The chain is built from TRBV15 and TRBJ2-2; 10 bases map to TRBD2. V shed 2 bases, J shed 3 bases, and the junction held 3 bases outside the gene matches. The CDR3 extends over 16 amino acids. In germline, CDR1 is LNHNV, CDR2 YYDKDF (reference sequence). CDR3 protein: CATSRTSGADTGELFF. CDR3 in DNA: TGTGCCACCAGCAGAACTAGCGGGGCTGACACCGGGGAGCTGTTTTTT.

This clonotype was seen a few times. The chain has TRBV28 and TRBJ2-2; D call uncertain. This CDR3 comprises 14 residues. CDR1 is MDHEN and CDR2 is SYDVKM in the germline V gene. V lost 10 bases to trimming and J lost 1 base, with 13 bases between them. Here the CDR3 reads CATRSTGNTGELFF. As DNA, the CDR3 is TGTGCCACCCGCAGCACGGGGAACACCGGGGAGCTGTTTTTT.

This clonotype showed up many times. The chain employs TRBV7-8 and TRBJ1-6; D gene unclear. Trimming pared 0 bases from V and 5 bases from J, leaving 17 bases between. Per the germline V gene, CDR1 is SGHVS and CDR2 is FQNEAQ. This CDR3 is built from 18 residues. CDR3 in amino acids: CASSLAMPTTTHNSPLHF. CDR3 nucleotide sequence: TGTGCCAGCAGCTTAGCAATGCCGACGACAACGCATAATTCACCCCTCCACTTT.

This clonotype was detected many times. The chain carries TRBV28 and TRBJ1-1; D not resolved. This CDR3 comprises 12 residues. V lost 5 bases, J lost 8 bases, and 12 bases lay in between. In germline, CDR1 is MDHEN, CDR2 SYDVKM. The CDR3 coding sequence is TGTGCCAGCAGTCTTCCTCCGCGGGAAGCTTTCTTT. This gives the protein CASSLPPREAFF.

This clonotype was counted ten times or more. The chain uses TRBV12-5 and TRBJ1-2; D unresolved. This CDR3 is 13 amino acids long. V lost 8 bases and J lost 8, with 18 bases in between. From germline, CDR1 is LGHNT and CDR2 FRNRAP. The CDR3 bases are TGTGCTAGTTTCTTCATAGGGATGATAGGCTACACCTTC. Translated, it gives CASFFIGMIGYTF.

The rearrangement joins TRBV20-1 to TRBJ1-1, with TRBD1 matching over 7 bases. Germline CDR1 reads DFQATT; CDR2 reads SNEGSKA (reference sequence). CDR3 size: 13 residues. V shed 7 bases and J 0 bases; nucleotides not matched to a gene: 5. The CDR3: CSVTGQMNTEAFF. CDR3 coding DNA: TGCAGTGTCACGGGACAGATGAACACTGAAGCTTTCTTT.

The chain recombines TRBV20-1 with TRBJ1-5; D ambiguous. Trimming took off 6 bases at V and 2 bases at J, with 17 bases between the two ends. CDR1 and CDR2 from the germline V gene are DFQATT and SNEGSKA (reference sequence). The CDR3 contains 15 residues. For the CDR3, the DNA is TGCAGTGCCCCCCCCCCCTCTCACGGCAATCAGCCCCAGCATTTT. Its protein is CSAPPPSHGNQPQHF.

This clonotype occurred many times. The rearrangement links TRBV7-2 to TRBJ1-2; D ambiguous. Germline assignment: CDR1 SGHTA and CDR2 FQGNSA. Deletions cut 2 bases from V and 7 bases from J, with 11 bases between. The CDR3 covers 13 residues. This CDR3 reads CASSLKTAGGYTF. The DNA for the CDR3 is TGTGCCAGCAGCTTAAAAACGGCGGGTGGCTACACCTTC.

This clonotype occurred many times. The J gene is TRBJ1-1, the V gene TRBV28, with D tentatively TRBD1 (6 bases). V lost 7 bases and J 5 bases, leaving 23 bases between the germline ends. From germline, CDR1 is MDHEN and CDR2 SYDVKM. The CDR3 totals 16 residues. CDR3 DNA: TGTGCCAGCACTCCATCGGAAGGGACACGAAATACTGAAGCTTTCTTT. Its protein product is CASTPSEGTRNTEAFF.

This clonotype showed up many times. This sequence joins TRBV12-3 or TRBV12-4 and TRBJ2-5; a weak D match, TRBD1 (6 bases). V shed 6 bases and J shed 5 bases, with 19 bases lying between them. The CDR3 covers 15 residues. CDR3 sequence reads: CASSPLTGMGETQYF. The CDR3 region has the DNA TGTGCCAGCAGCCCCCTGACAGGCATGGGGGAGACCCAGTACTTC.